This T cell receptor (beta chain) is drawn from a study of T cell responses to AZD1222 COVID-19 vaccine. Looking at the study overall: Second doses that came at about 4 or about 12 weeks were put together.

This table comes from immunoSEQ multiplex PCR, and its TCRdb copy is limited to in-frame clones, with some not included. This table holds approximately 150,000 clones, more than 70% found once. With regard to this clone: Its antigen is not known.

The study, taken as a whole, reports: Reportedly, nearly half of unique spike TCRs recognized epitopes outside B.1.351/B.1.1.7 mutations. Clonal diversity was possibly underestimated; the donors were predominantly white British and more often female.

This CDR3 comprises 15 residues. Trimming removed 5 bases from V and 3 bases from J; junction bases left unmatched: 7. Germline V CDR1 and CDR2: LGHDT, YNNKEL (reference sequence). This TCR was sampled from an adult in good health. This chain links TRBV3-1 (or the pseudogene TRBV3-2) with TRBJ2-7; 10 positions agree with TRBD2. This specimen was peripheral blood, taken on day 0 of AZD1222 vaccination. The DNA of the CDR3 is TGTGCCAGCAGCTCCACTAGCGGGAACTACTACGAGCAGTACTTC. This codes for CASSSTSGNYYEQYF.